The text below deals with one T cell receptor (beta chain). Its antigen is still unknown. No much larger clone exists at a distance of one base, and base qualities are not known. Each collaborating institution followed its own protocols to collect whole blood in K2EDTA tubes. For TCRbeta analysis, collaborators shipped samples in one of three forms: frozen whole blood, isolated PBMCs, or DNA extracted from either of those sample types. The immunoSEQ Assay, a bias-controlled multiplex PCR, was used to amplify TCRbeta CDR3 regions from genomic DNA. Per the source publication's procedure: Nucleated cell counts per sample were estimated from amplification of reference gene primers within the assay. Sequence reads were collapsed and filtered to measure the absolute abundance of every unique TCRbeta CDR3 rearrangement. For each sample, productive Simpson clonality was calculated by taking the square root of Simpson's diversity index across productive rearrangements. TCRdb took this table from immuneACCESS and kept in-frame rearrangements with V and J called. Such tables lack part of the clones; where checked against another copy, unresolved V genes explain under half of the gap, and the rest is unexplained. The V and J calls and clone size were taken over from that table, and D and trimming were inferred from the DNA. This sample is represented by 35,000 to 45,000 clones; almost 90% of them were singletons. The ten top clones hold roughly an eighth of the sample.

This sample stems from a study of blood T cell repertoires in COVID-19 (dated by TCRdb to 2019 to 2021). As for the study more broadly: The collaborator samples originated in the United States, Italy and Spain and spanned the acute and convalescent phases of COVID-19. The prospective study material was composed of cDNA or gDNA derived from T cells, B-cell-depleted T cells, or PBMCs. The dataset comprised deeply sampled blood TCRbeta repertoires from subjects exposed to, actively infected with, or recovered from COVID-19. The repertoires were released in a freely available public database intended as a resource for research on the immune response to SARS-CoV-2. Samples came from the ongoing ImmuneRACE study (first 160 participants) plus 1,254 subjects from 6 global collaborators. Sample metadata almost always included a de-identified subject ID, COVID-19 status, age in years and sex. Where HLA class I and class II types were available, the types were taken from metadata supplied by the sample provider, not from assay-based typing.

The germline V gene (reference sequence) gives CDR1 as LNHDA and CDR2 as SQIVND. The CDR3 goes from the cysteine to the phenylalanine over 14 residues. The only DNA kept is the CDR3, 42 bases in frame from the first base. V sheds 4 bases and J sheds 6 bases, leaving 13 bases between their ends. What the authors observed across the whole study: The amount of clinical and demographic metadata varied by source and participant and was provided uncurated.

The sequenced sample was peripheral blood. The sequence derives from a human donor in a cohort sampled during active COVID-19. The receptor chain draws on TRBV19 and TRBJ2-1; TRBD1 is possibly the D segment (6 matching bases). The DNA reads TGTGCCAGTAGTAGGCAGGGGAGAGTCAATGAGCAGTTCTTC. It encodes CASSRQGRVNEQFF.